A single sample gave rise to the 24 T cell receptor beta chains below, sequenced in a study of T cells in narcolepsy. The table came from immunoSEQ multiplex PCR; TCRdb's copy has only in-frame clones and leaves some out. The sample lists more than 30,000 clones, around four fifths occurring once. The sequencing sample was made of CD45RA- memory CD4+ T cells from PBMCs. The receptors originated from a human donor with narcolepsy.

There are a few counts of this clone. The chain recombines TRBV19 with TRBJ1-1; perhaps TRBD1 as D (5 bases). The germline V gene encodes CDR1 LNHDA and CDR2 SQIVND (reference sequence). Trimming pared 5 bases from V and 7 bases from J, leaving 20 bases between. The CDR3 is made up of 15 amino acids. CDR3 in DNA: TGTGCCAGTAGTTTTTTCGGGGGGAGGGCCCTTGAAGCTTTCTTT. As protein: CASSFFGGRALEAFF.

The chain carries TRBV19 and TRBJ1-4, with D tentatively TRBD1 (5 bases). The germline CDR1 and CDR2 sequences are LNHDA and SQIVND (reference sequence). This CDR3 has 15 amino acids. Trimming shortened V by 6 bases and J by 8 bases, and 19 bases separated the two germline ends. The CDR3 nucleotides read TGTGCCAGTAGGGCACCGGGACGGAGGTGGGAAAAACTGTTTTTT. Translated, it gives CASRAPGRRWEKLFF.

This clone appeared a few times. The rearrangement uses TRBV4-1 and TRBJ1-5; no definite D call. Looked up from germline, CDR1 is MGHRA and CDR2 is YSYEKL. CDR3 length equals 17 residues. Between the trimmed V and J ends, which lost 0 bases and 4 bases, there was a span of 16 bases. Here the CDR3 reads CASSQDLRMRGNQPQHF. The CDR3 nucleotides are TGCGCCAGCAGCCAAGATTTGAGGATGCGGGGTAATCAGCCCCAGCATTTT.

V is TRBV19 and J is TRBJ1-2; 9 bases are a match to TRBD1. Germline V gene lookup returns CDR1 LNHDA and CDR2 SQIVND (reference sequence). With V trimmed by 5 bases and J by 8 bases, 15 bases remained unmatched. CDR3 size: 16 residues. The DNA of the CDR3 is TGTGCCAGTAGTCCCTTGTGGGACAGGGCATCGGAGGGCTACACCTTC. Translating it yields CASSPLWDRASEGYTF.

Remarks on this clone: One end of the junction varies from germline; a read error may be responsible. This rearrangement joins TRBV5-5 to TRBJ1-1; the D gene is possibly TRBD1 (5 bases). The CDR3 totals 15 residues. Germline loops: CDR1 SGHKS, CDR2 YYEKEE (reference sequence). CDR3 loop: CASSWREAGNAEAFF. The CDR3 bases are TGTGCCAGCAGCTGGAGGGAGGCAGGGAACGCTGAAGCTTTCTTT.

This chain uses TRBV6-6 with TRBJ2-7; 11 bases map to TRBD1. Germline V gives CDR1 MNHNY, CDR2 SVGAGI (reference sequence). This CDR3 comprises 14 residues. V was pared by 4 bases and J by 5 bases, with 4 bases of the junction left unmatched. CDR3: CASSFTDRGHEQYF. The CDR3 DNA sequence: TGTGCCAGCAGTTTTACGGACAGGGGGCACGAGCAGTACTTC.

The rearrangement joins TRBV6-4 to TRBJ2-5; tentative D call: TRBD1 (5 bases). V dropped 6 bases and J dropped 2 bases, with 10 bases sitting between them. Germline V gives CDR1 MRHNA, CDR2 SNTAGT. The CDR3 sequence is 13 residues long. The CDR3 sequence: CASSRQLQETQYF. CDR3 DNA sequence: TGTGCCAGCAGCAGACAGTTACAAGAGACCCAGTACTTC.

V gene TRBV7-6 combines with J gene TRBJ2-2; 11 bases match TRBD2. The CDR3 spans 17 residues. Trimming removed 5 bases from V and 5 bases from J; junction bases left unmatched: 10. In germline, CDR1 is SGHVS, CDR2 FNYEAQ. The CDR3 region is CASSPRVAGGQTGELFF. CDR3 in DNA: TGTGCCAGCAGCCCCCGGGTAGCGGGGGGGCAAACCGGGGAGCTGTTTTTT.

This sequence joins TRBV18 and TRBJ2-5; D may match TRBD1 or TRBD2 (5 bases each). V lost 3 bases, J lost 1 base, and 12 bases lay in between. From germline, CDR1 is KGHSH and CDR2 LQKENI. The CDR3 is 15 residues long. CDR3 amino acids: CASSPSGTRQETQYF. The CDR3 bases are TGTGCCAGCTCACCGTCGGGGACCCGCCAAGAGACCCAGTACTTC.

The rearrangement links TRBV9 to TRBJ2-3, with a possible D match to TRBD1 (6 bases). The CDR3 runs 15 residues. Trimming removed 2 bases from V and 2 bases from J, with 12 bases in between. Germline values: CDR1 SGDLS, CDR2 YYNGEE. The CDR3 here is CASSVSGTYTDTQYF. CDR3 in DNA: TGTGCCAGCAGCGTCTCCGGGACATACACAGATACGCAGTATTTT.

The chain employs TRBV7-9 and TRBJ2-1; 8 bases are a match to TRBD2. The trim removed 4 bases at V and 3 bases at J, leaving 11 bases unmatched. The CDR3 is 17 residues long. Germline assignment: CDR1 SEHNR and CDR2 FQNEAQ (reference sequence). The CDR3 loop reads CASSSRGVGGDYNEQFF. The CDR3 DNA is TGTGCCAGCAGCTCCCGTGGGGTCGGGGGGGACTACAATGAGCAGTTCTTC.

V is TRBV19 and J is TRBJ2-2; 7 nucleotides agree with TRBD2. V lost 6 bases to trimming and J lost 1 base; unmatched junction nucleotides: 2. The V gene's germline CDR1 is LNHDA and CDR2 SQIVND (reference sequence). The CDR3 sequence is 14 residues long. The CDR3 is CASRSGGNTGELFF. The CDR3 region has the DNA TGTGCCAGTAGGTCGGGGGGGAACACCGGGGAGCTGTTTTTT.

The chain links TRBV10-3 to TRBJ2-5; D unclear. Judging by the DNA end, TRBJ2-7 fits better; the J call may be wrong. The CDR3 covers 13 residues. The germline V gene has CDR1 ENHRY and CDR2 SYGVKD. The CDR3 spells CAISERQDYEQYF. The DNA for the CDR3 is TGTGCCATCAGTGAACGACAAGACTACGAGCAGTACTTC.

This chain joins TRBV5-1 and TRBJ1-6; D uncertain. Trimming stripped 1 base from V and 0 bases from J, with 8 bases between. Germline V gives CDR1 SGHRS, CDR2 YFSETQ. The CDR3 is made up of 16 amino acids. For the CDR3, the DNA is TGCGCCAGCAGCTTGTCCGGAAGCTCCTATAATTCACCCCTCCACTTT. It specifies CASSLSGSSYNSPLHF.

This chain links TRBV7-8 with TRBJ2-3; TRBD2 agrees at 12 bases. After removal of 4 bases from V and 1 base from J, the junction contained 3 bases not matched to a gene. There are 16 residues in the CDR3. Germline V gives CDR1 SGHVS, CDR2 FQNEAQ. The CDR3 region is CASSSRTSGGTDTQYF. CDR3 bases: TGTGCCAGCAGCTCCCGGACTAGCGGGGGCACAGATACGCAGTATTTT.

The chain recombines TRBV2 with TRBJ2-2; no clear D gene. With 11 bases removed from V and 0 bases from J, the gap between germline ends came to 13 bases. The CDR3 has 14 residues. Germline V gene lookup returns CDR1 SNHLY and CDR2 FYNNEI. CDR3: CACIWHPNTGELFF. The CDR3 DNA reads TGTGCCTGCATATGGCATCCGAACACCGGGGAGCTGTTTTTT.

The chain recombines TRBV5-1 with TRBJ2-7; no firm D call. The germline V gene encodes CDR1 SGHRS and CDR2 YFSETQ. This CDR3 is built from 12 residues. The ends were cut back, 4 bases at V and 2 bases at J, with 7 bases in the middle. The CDR3 nucleotides are TGCGCCAGCAGCCTCACCACCTACGAGCAGTACTTC. Encoded protein: CASSLTTYEQYF.

The V call is TRBV5-4, the J call TRBJ1-1; perhaps TRBD1 as D (6 bases). With 2 bases removed from V and 2 bases from J, the gap between germline ends came to 13 bases. The CDR3 runs to 15 residues. Germline CDR1 and CDR2: SGHNT and YYREEE (reference sequence). The CDR3 DNA is TGTGCCAGCAGCTTAGGGACAACTGTTAACACTGAAGCTTTCTTT. The encoded protein is CASSLGTTVNTEAFF.

This chain uses TRBV19 with TRBJ1-3; no reliable D call. Germline loops: CDR1 LNHDA, CDR2 SQIVND (reference sequence). With 3 bases removed from V and 8 bases from J, the gap between germline ends came to 5 bases. CDR3 size: 11 residues. The CDR3 spells CASSIRDTIYF. DNA of the CDR3: TGTGCCAGTAGTATTCGGGACACCATATATTTT.

The V gene is TRBV6-1, the J gene TRBJ1-2; the D is unclear. Germline-derived CDR1 and CDR2 are MNHNS and SASEGT. The CDR3 is 13 residues long. V was shortened by 7 bases and J by 1 base, with 10 bases between the two germline ends. In DNA form, the CDR3 reads TGTGCCAGCACGGGGAAGGGTAACTATGGCTACACCTTC. Translation gives CASTGKGNYGYTF.

This chain joins TRBV18 and TRBJ1-2; TRBD1 agrees at 10 bases. Trimming cost V 2 bases and J 5 bases; bases outside gene matches: 5. CDR1 and CDR2 from the germline V gene are KGHSH and LQKENI. The CDR3 covers 15 residues. CDR3 nucleotides: TGTGCCAGCTCACCAGGCGGACAGGGGGAATATGGCTACACCTTC. It yields the protein CASSPGGQGEYGYTF.

Worth noting for this clone: This CDR3 is also generated by other DNA sequences in the sample. The V and J genes are TRBV7-3 and TRBJ2-6; tentatively, D is TRBD1 or TRBD2 (6 bases each). Germline values: CDR1 SGHTA, CDR2 FQGTGA. The CDR3 is 18 residues long. Trimming took 0 bases from V and 4 from J, leaving 16 bases between them. The CDR3 DNA reads as TGTGCCAGCAGCTTAACTGTCGGGGGCGGATCCGGGGCCAACGTCCTGACTTTC. Protein: CASSLTVGGGSGANVLTF. Together with reference TRBV7-3 and TRBJ2-6, the CDR3 gives the full variable domain: GAGVSQTPSNKVTEKGKYVELRCDPISGHTALYWYRQSLGQGPEFLIYFQGTGAADDSGLPNDRFFAVRPEGSVSTLKIQRTERGDSAVYLCASSLTVGGGSGANVLTFGAGSRLTVL.

V gene TRBV6-1 combines with J gene TRBJ1-5; TRBD1 matches 7 bases. The J segment lost 6 bases and the V segment lost 8 bases, leaving 13 bases of the junction unmatched. Germline assignment: CDR1 MNHNS and CDR2 SASEGT. The CDR3 is made up of 15 amino acids. CDR3 region: CASSEDMRGLQPQHF. The CDR3, as DNA: TGTGCCAGCTCGGAGGATATGAGGGGGCTTCAGCCCCAGCATTTT.

The chain links TRBV29-1 to TRBJ1-1; 7 bases match TRBD1. CDR1 SQVTM and CDR2 ANQGSEA come from the germline V gene. The V and J ends lost 3 bases and 3 bases, in that order; junction bases with no gene match: 7. This CDR3 has 14 amino acids. CDR3 protein: CSVEGLGQYTEAFF. DNA for the CDR3: TGCAGCGTTGAGGGTCTGGGACAGTACACTGAAGCTTTCTTT.